This TCR beta chain originates from a study of blood T cell repertoires in COVID-19. The CDR3 has 16 residues. V lost 3 bases, J lost 4 bases, and 5 bases stayed unmatched. The germline CDR1 and CDR2 sequences are PRHDT and FYEKMQ (reference sequence). The Seattle patients, enrolled during active infection, were followed longitudinally. The table came from immunoSEQ multiplex PCR; TCRdb's copy has only in-frame clones and leaves some out. The sample lists 150,000 to 200,000 clones; roughly 88% were seen once. The sequenced sample was peripheral blood. This sequence joins TRBV13 and TRBJ2-7; the match to TRBD2 covers 14 bases. This receptor was obtained from a man aged 18 to 29 with COVID-19, enrolled during active disease. The CDR3: CASSFGTSGRKYEQYF. The CDR3, as DNA: TGTGCCAGCAGCTTCGGGACTAGCGGGAGAAAATACGAGCAGTACTTC.